This entry describes one T cell receptor (beta chain). The data stem from a study of blood T cell repertoires in COVID-19. Turning to the study itself: Both acute and convalescent COVID-19 samples were obtained from the United States, Italy and Spain.

Per the original data handling: Quantification of nucleated cells was approximated via reference gene primer amplification. The assay was immunoSEQ multiplex PCR, and TCRdb's table has in-frame clones only and misses some. The DNA gave D and trimming, while V, J and clone size come from that table. This table has 250,000 or so clones, 82% appearing once. Sequencing was carried out using peripheral blood. The clonotype was recovered from a woman aged 70-85 years with acute or convalescent COVID-19.

Here the CDR3 DNA reads TGTGCCATCAGTGATAAAACACAGCCCCAGCATTTT. It encodes CAISDKTQPQHF. V usage is TRBV10-3 and J usage is TRBJ1-5; D remains unclear. With 3 bases removed from V and 7 bases from J, the gap between germline ends came to 7 bases. The V gene's germline CDR1 is ENHRY and CDR2 SYGVKD. The CDR3 contains 12 residues.